Listed here is a single TCR beta chain. The record originates from a study of T cell responses to AZD1222 COVID-19 vaccine. Study-wide context: Analyses pooled second doses at about 4 or about 12 weeks.

V lost 5 bases, J lost 7 bases, and 9 bases lay in between. The CDR3 length is 13 residues. In germline, CDR1 is SGHTA, CDR2 FQGTGA. TCRdb's copy holds only in-frame clones and misses some; the assay was immunoSEQ multiplex PCR. The table shows 84,000 or so clones, with 80% to 90% occurring only once. This clonotype was sampled from an adult in good health. The chain has TRBV7-3 and TRBJ1-6; D remains unclear. The sample consisted of peripheral blood, taken on day 0 of AZD1222 vaccination. CDR3 sequence: CASSDLPNSPLHF. The CDR3 DNA reads TGTGCCAGCAGCGACTTACCCAATTCACCCCTCCACTTT.